This T cell receptor beta chain comes out of a study of CD8 T cells in Susac syndrome. Study background: The Susac syndrome patients were therapy-naive, on corticosteroids, or on intravenous immunoglobulin alone at blood draw.

When the RNA was reverse transcribed, random hexamers were used with an input of about 0.5 to 1 ug. Amplification of TCR beta CDR3 by immunoSEQ multiplex PCR spanned 54 Vbeta and 13 Jbeta. In TCRdb, the immunoSEQ multiplex PCR reads were re-called with MiXCR into one record per CDR3 protein. The profile shows about 76,000 distinct CDR3 sequences, over 85% of them singletons. V was shortened by 4 bases and J by 1 base, with 10 bases between the two germline ends. Germline V gene lookup returns CDR1 MNHEY and CDR2 SMNVEV (reference sequence). The CDR3 loop spans 14 amino acids. The source material was CD8+ T cells from PBMCs. V is TRBV27 and J is TRBJ1-1; D unclear. This clonotype was obtained from a human donor with Susac syndrome. CDR3 in DNA: TGTGCCAGCAGTTCCGGACTTACGAACACTGAAGCTTTCTTT. Amino acid sequence: CASSSGLTNTEAFF.